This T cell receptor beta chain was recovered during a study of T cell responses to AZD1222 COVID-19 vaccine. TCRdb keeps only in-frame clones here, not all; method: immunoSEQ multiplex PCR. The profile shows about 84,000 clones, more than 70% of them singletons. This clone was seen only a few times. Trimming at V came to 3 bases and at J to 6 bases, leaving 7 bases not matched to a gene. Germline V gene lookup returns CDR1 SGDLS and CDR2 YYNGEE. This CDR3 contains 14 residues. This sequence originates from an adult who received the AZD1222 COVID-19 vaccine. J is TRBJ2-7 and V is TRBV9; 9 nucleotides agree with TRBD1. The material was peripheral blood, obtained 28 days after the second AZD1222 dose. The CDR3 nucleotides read TGTGCCAGCAGCGCGCCGGGACAGGGCGTCGAGCAGTACTTC. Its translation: CASSAPGQGVEQYF.